These 20 T cell receptor beta chains were all obtained from the same sample, sequenced in a study of identical twins. TCRdb re-analysed the 5' RACE reads in MiXCR, keeping a single row per CDR3 protein. Of about 790,000 distinct CDR3 sequences listed, 15% to 20% were seen once; the top ten hold over 10%. These data were also filed under a second study, of T cells expressing NK-cell markers.

Sequenced material: PBMCs. The receptors stem from a woman aged 18-29 years in good health.

At least ten counts were recorded for this clonotype. This rearrangement joins TRBV6-1 to TRBJ2-7; 9 nucleotides agree with TRBD1. This CDR3 comprises 13 residues. From germline, CDR1 is MNHNS and CDR2 SASEGT. The V segment lost 10 bases and the J segment 1 base; nucleotides outside the gene matches: 5. This CDR3 reads CATYRGPSYEQYF. The CDR3 DNA is TGTGCCACATACAGGGGGCCTTCCTACGAGCAGTACTTC.

This chain links TRBV6-1 with TRBJ1-2, with no clear D. V was trimmed by 5 bases and J by 3 bases, leaving 4 bases between them. Germline CDR1 reads MNHNS; CDR2 reads SASEGT. The CDR3 sequence is 11 residues long. In DNA form, the CDR3 reads TGTGCCAGCAGTAAAGACTATGGCTACACCTTC. Translation: CASSKDYGYTF.

The chain links TRBV20-1 to TRBJ1-6; D is ambiguous. V lost 3 bases and J lost 8, with 11 bases in between. This CDR3 is built from 13 residues. Per the germline V gene, CDR1 is DFQATT and CDR2 is SNEGSKA (reference sequence). CDR3 DNA: TGCAGTGCTAGTCGGAGGGAAGATTCACCCCTCCACTTT. Translating it yields CSASRREDSPLHF.

This clonotype was seen more than once but under ten times. CDR3: CASRDFSSYNEQFF. The CDR3 bases are TGTGCCAGCAGGGACTTTAGCTCCTACAATGAGCAGTTCTTC. V is TRBV2 and J is TRBJ2-1; maybe TRBD2 (5 bases). CDR3 length: 14 residues. Germline V gives CDR1 SNHLY, CDR2 FYNNEI. V gave up 6 bases and J gave up 0 bases, with 9 bases separating them.

Many counts were recorded for this clonotype. The rearrangement uses TRBV25-1 and TRBJ1-5; D possibly corresponds to TRBD1 (5 bases). Germline assignment: CDR1 MGHDK and CDR2 SYGVNS. This CDR3 comprises 13 residues. V was pared by 4 bases and J by 3 bases, with 7 bases between. CDR3 coding DNA: TGTGCCAGCAGTGCGGGGACCAATCAGCCCCAGCATTTT. It specifies CASSAGTNQPQHF.

A few counts support this clonotype. This chain joins TRBV29-1 and TRBJ2-3; weak D call: TRBD2 (5 bases). CDR1 is SQVTM and CDR2 is ANQGSEA in the germline V gene. V was pared by 8 bases and J by 1 base, with 13 bases between. The CDR3 is made up of 13 amino acids. Here the CDR3 DNA reads TGCAGCCTCAGTCCAGCGGGCACAGATACGCAGTATTTT. This sequence encodes CSLSPAGTDTQYF.

This clonotype was counted at least ten times. This sequence joins TRBV20-1 and TRBJ2-2; tentative D call: TRBD1 (6 bases). Per germline, CDR1 DFQATT and CDR2 SNEGSKA (reference sequence). V lost 4 bases to trimming and J lost 6 bases, with 6 bases between them. The CDR3 is 11 residues long. CDR3 in DNA: TGCAGTGCTACAGGGGCCGGGGAGCTGTTTTTT. Protein product: CSATGAGELFF.

This clonotype was found a few times. The V call is TRBV6-1, the J call TRBJ2-7; 9 bases agree with TRBD1. CDR3 length equals 15 residues. Losses at the gene ends were 8 bases for V and 12 bases for J; bases not matched to a gene: 20. Germline V gives CDR1 MNHNS, CDR2 SASEGT. The CDR3 loop reads CASVGQGEDQLHPYF. The CDR3 region has the DNA TGTGCCAGCGTGGGACAGGGAGAGGACCAACTCCATCCGTACTTC.

This rearrangement joins TRBV6-2 or TRBV6-3 to TRBJ1-2; TRBD1 matches at 8 bases. V was pared by 6 bases and J by 4 bases, with 10 bases of the junction left unmatched. Germline V CDR1 and CDR2: MNHEY, SVGEGT. The CDR3 totals 15 residues. Here the CDR3 reads CASSQGAGIGYGYTF. The CDR3 DNA sequence: TGTGCCAGCAGCCAGGGGGCCGGTATCGGCTATGGCTACACCTTC.

The V call is TRBV20-1, the J call TRBJ2-1; the D gene is possibly TRBD2 (5 bases). CDR3 length equals 13 residues. V lost 2 bases and J lost 6, with 11 bases in between. Looked up from germline, CDR1 is DFQATT and CDR2 is SNEGSKA (reference sequence). The CDR3 DNA reads TGCAGTGCTAGACGGACTGTCCTCAATGAGCAGTTCTTC. Protein: CSARRTVLNEQFF.

J is TRBJ2-2 and V is TRBV10-3, with 7 bases aligning to TRBD2. Germline-derived CDR1 and CDR2 are ENHRY and SYGVKD. The CDR3 runs to 15 residues. V lost 0 bases to trimming and J lost 7 bases; unmatched junction nucleotides: 5. CDR3 bases: TGTGCCATCAGTGAGTCAACAGCGGGGATCGGGGAGCTGTTTTTT. This codes for CAISESTAGIGELFF.

Only a few counts were recorded for this clonotype. The genes are TRBV6-1 and TRBJ2-3; D unresolved. This CDR3 is 14 amino acids long. Trimming took 4 bases from V and 3 from J, leaving 11 bases between them. Germline V gene lookup returns CDR1 MNHNS and CDR2 SASEGT. CDR3 sequence (DNA): TGTGCCAGCAGTGTCTTTCCTTCGACAGATACGCAGTATTTT. The encoded protein is CASSVFPSTDTQYF.

This clonotype came up a few times. V is TRBV18 and J is TRBJ2-7; D is perhaps TRBD1 or TRBD2 (5 bases each). The V gene's germline CDR1 is KGHSH and CDR2 LQKENI. The CDR3 extends over 15 amino acids. V was shortened by 4 bases and J by 3 bases, with 16 bases between the two germline ends. This CDR3 is CASSLEIGGSYEQYF. As DNA, the CDR3 is TGTGCCAGCTCACTCGAGATTGGGGGTAGCTACGAGCAGTACTTC.

The rearrangement joins TRBV20-1 to TRBJ2-2, with D unresolved. This CDR3 spans 12 amino acids. Germline V lookup: CDR1 DFQATT, CDR2 SNEGSKA (reference sequence). V was shortened by 5 bases and J by 4 bases, with 8 bases between the two germline ends. In DNA, the CDR3 is TGCAGTGCTCAACAGTCCACCGGGGAGCTGTTTTTT. Its translation is CSAQQSTGELFF.

V and J are TRBV15 and TRBJ1-1; D ambiguous. The CDR3 contains 14 residues. CDR1 and CDR2 from the germline V gene are LNHNV and YYDKDF (reference sequence). Trimming left V 0 bases short and J 6 bases short, with 11 bases between. The CDR3 DNA reads TGTGCCACCAGCAGAGATGTGGGAGCGGCTGAAGCTTTCTTT. Its protein product is CATSRDVGAAEAFF.

The table lists this clonotype with a few counts. The chain combines TRBV6-1 with TRBJ1-1; D uncertain. The CDR3 runs to 13 residues. CDR1 is MNHNS, CDR2 SASEGT, per germline. Trimming pared 5 bases from V and 5 bases from J, leaving 12 bases between. CDR3: CASSKTMGTEAFF. CDR3 coding DNA: TGTGCCAGCAGTAAAACAATGGGGACTGAAGCTTTCTTT.

This clonotype was found a few times. The chain uses TRBV20-1 and TRBJ2-7; D call uncertain. This CDR3 has 12 residues. CDR1 and CDR2 from the germline V gene are DFQATT and SNEGSKA (reference sequence). V lost 1 base and J 6 bases, leaving 10 bases between the germline ends. CDR3 sequence (DNA): TGCAGTGCTAGAGGCGGCTGGGCCGAGCAGTACTTC. It yields the protein CSARGGWAEQYF.

The table lists this clonotype with a few counts. The V call is TRBV11-2, the J call TRBJ1-6, with 9 bases aligning to TRBD1. V shed 5 bases and J 7 bases; nucleotides not matched to a gene: 15. The length of the CDR3 is 18 residues. Germline assignment: CDR1 SGHAT and CDR2 FQNNGV. CDR3 protein: CASSQYRQGGRLNSPLHF. CDR3 nucleotide sequence: TGTGCCAGCAGCCAATACAGACAGGGGGGGAGGTTGAATTCACCCCTCCACTTT.

This clonotype was picked up many times. V is TRBV7-7 and J is TRBJ2-1, with D perhaps TRBD1 or TRBD2 (5 bases each). This CDR3 spans 12 amino acids. Between the trimmed V and J ends, which lost 5 bases and 12 bases, there was a span of 14 bases. Germline-derived CDR1 and CDR2 are SSHAT and FNYEAQ (reference sequence). The CDR3 DNA follows: TGTGCCAGCAGCGGGGACGGGAAGGGGCAGTTCTTC. This gives the protein CASSGDGKGQFF. Filled out from reference TRBV7-7 and TRBJ2-1, the complete variable domain reads GAGVSQSPRYKVTKRGQDVTLRCDPISSHATLYWYQQALGQGPEFLTYFNYEAQPDKSGLPSDRFSAERPEGSISTLTIQRTEQRDSAMYRCASSGDGKGQFFGPGTRLTVL.

This clonotype was picked up a small number of times. This chain links TRBV12-3 or TRBV12-4 with TRBJ2-3; TRBD1 matches at 8 bases. CDR3 length equals 12 residues. V lost 7 bases, J lost 8 bases, and 5 bases stayed unmatched. The CDR3 DNA reads as TGTGCCAGCACCCAGACAGGGGCTACGCAGTATTTT. Translation: CASTQTGATQYF.